These 20 T cell receptor beta chains were all obtained from the same sample, sequenced in a study of blood T cell repertoires in COVID-19. TCRdb's copy holds only in-frame clones and misses some; the assay was immunoSEQ multiplex PCR. This table holds 200,000 to 250,000 clones, 88% found once. Sequenced input: PBMCs or T cells enriched from blood (not recorded which). The receptors were sampled from a woman aged 30 to 39 who had recovered from COVID-19.

J is TRBJ1-4 and V is TRBV7-2; D remains ambiguous. This CDR3 has 15 residues. Germline CDR1 SGHTA, CDR2 FQGNSA. Trimming removed 5 bases from V and 6 bases from J, with 16 bases in between. CDR3 sequence reads: CASSQVVGGDEKLFF. CDR3 sequence (DNA): TGTGCCAGCAGCCAAGTAGTGGGAGGTGATGAAAAACTGTTTTTT.

The chain is built from TRBV7-3 and TRBJ2-3; 8 bases agree with TRBD2. V trimming: 1 base; J trimming: 2 bases; junction bases outside the gene matches: 5. The CDR3 is 16 amino acids. Germline values: CDR1 SGHTA, CDR2 FQGTGA. CDR3 sequence (DNA): TGTGCCAGCAGCTTAATTGCGGGGGGCACCACAGATACGCAGTATTTT. Translated, it gives CASSLIAGGTTDTQYF.

The J gene is TRBJ1-3, the V gene TRBV7-6, with D unclear. The CDR3 is 16 amino acids. V lost 2 bases and J lost 3, with 14 bases in between. CDR1 is SGHVS and CDR2 is FNYEAQ in the germline V gene. CDR3 region: CASSLRLLPSGNTIYF. The CDR3 DNA sequence: TGTGCCAGCAGCTTAAGGTTGTTACCTAGTGGAAACACCATATATTTT.

CDR3 in amino acids: CASSIFGGDSFYEQYF. CDR3 DNA sequence: TGTGCCAGTAGTATATTTGGGGGCGACAGTTTCTACGAGCAGTACTTC. The chain has TRBV19 and TRBJ2-7, with D maybe TRBD1 (6 bases). The CDR3 covers 16 residues. V was clipped by 2 bases and J by 3 bases, with 17 bases between them. Germline V lookup: CDR1 LNHDA, CDR2 SQIVND (reference sequence).

CDR3 in DNA: TGTGCCAGCAGTTACTCGACAGGGGGTATTGAAAAACTGTTTTTT. This translates into CASSYSTGGIEKLFF. The chain recombines TRBV6-5 with TRBJ1-4; 9 bases align to TRBD1. With 0 bases clipped from V and 7 bases from J, the junction kept 3 bases outside the gene matches. The CDR3 runs 15 residues. CDR1 is MNHEY and CDR2 is SVGAGI in the germline V gene.

V gene TRBV6-1 combines with J gene TRBJ1-2; 8 nucleotides match TRBD1. The V gene end was trimmed by 3 bases and the J gene end by 1 base; junction bases not matched to a gene: 7. The CDR3 loop spans 16 amino acids. Germline V gene data show CDR1 as MNHNS and CDR2 as SASEGT. CDR3 coding DNA: TGTGCCAGCAGTGACCACAGGGGGGGAGTTAACTATGGCTACACCTTC. Amino acid sequence: CASSDHRGGVNYGYTF.

CDR3 protein: CASSRGQGAIGGYTF. As DNA, the CDR3 is TGTGCCAGCAGCAGGGGACAGGGGGCGATTGGAGGCTACACCTTC. J is TRBJ1-2 and V is TRBV11-1, with 12 bases matching TRBD1. The V gene's germline CDR1 is SGHAT and CDR2 FQDESV (reference sequence). With V trimmed by 5 bases and J by 8 bases, 9 bases remained unmatched. There are 15 residues in the CDR3.

The rearrangement joins TRBV7-8 to TRBJ2-2; maybe TRBD1 (6 bases). Trimming took off 6 bases at V and 4 bases at J, with 12 bases between the two ends. Germline V CDR1 and CDR2: SGHVS, FQNEAQ. The CDR3 is 14 amino acids. The CDR3 DNA sequence: TGTGCCAGCAGTCTGGACAGAATCACCGGGGAGCTGTTTTTT. Translating gives CASSLDRITGELFF.

This chain uses TRBV5-1 with TRBJ2-7; 14 positions agree with TRBD2. The germline CDR1 and CDR2 sequences are SGHRS and YFSETQ. The junction had 3 bases not matched to a gene; V was cut back by 4 bases and J by 3 bases. CDR3 length equals 15 residues. The DNA for the CDR3 is TGCGCCAGCAGCGTCGGGACTAGCGGGAGCTACGAGCAGTACTTC. Protein: CASSVGTSGSYEQYF.

This clone was found once. The J gene is TRBJ2-2, the V gene TRBV7-6, with 7 positions matching TRBD1. With 10 bases clipped from V and 7 bases from J, the junction kept 3 bases outside the gene matches. Germline V gene sequence: CDR1 SGHVS, CDR2 FNYEAQ. This CDR3 spans 11 amino acids. The CDR3 region is CAIQGVGELFF. DNA for the CDR3: TGTGCCATCCAGGGGGTCGGGGAGCTGTTTTTT.

The CDR3 loop is CASSQDQGAIGNTIYF. The CDR3 coding sequence is TGTGCCAGCAGCCAAGATCAGGGGGCGATCGGAAACACCATATATTTT. The rearrangement uses TRBV4-2 and TRBJ1-3; 8 bases are a match to TRBD1. The V segment lost 0 bases and the J segment 4 bases; nucleotides outside the gene matches: 5. The CDR3 is 16 amino acids. CDR1 LGHNA and CDR2 YNFKEQ come from the germline V gene.

The rearrangement links TRBV5-1 to TRBJ2-1; D is perhaps TRBD1 (6 bases). V lost 7 bases and J 8 bases, leaving 16 bases between the germline ends. The CDR3 sequence is 13 residues long. Germline assignment: CDR1 SGHRS and CDR2 YFSETQ. The CDR3 protein is CASSTGLRDEQFF. DNA of the CDR3: TGCGCCAGCTCGACAGGTCTACGTGATGAGCAGTTCTTC.

This chain connects TRBV7-2 to TRBJ2-2, with D possibly being TRBD2 (5 bases). V lost 1 base to trimming and J lost 1 base, with 16 bases between them. Germline CDR1 and CDR2: SGHTA and FQGNSA. The CDR3 totals 18 residues. The CDR3: CASSLVSMRAGNTGELFF. The CDR3 region has the DNA TGTGCCAGCAGCTTAGTTAGTATGAGGGCTGGGAACACCGGGGAGCTGTTTTTT.

This sequence joins TRBV7-9 and TRBJ1-1; D possibly corresponds to TRBD1 (6 bases). CDR3 length equals 15 residues. CDR1 and CDR2 from the germline V gene are SEHNR and FQNEAQ (reference sequence). Deletions cut 5 bases from V and 1 base from J, with 14 bases between. The CDR3 sequence is CASSDGTPRNTEAFF. The CDR3 region has the DNA TGTGCCAGCAGCGATGGGACACCCAGGAACACTGAAGCTTTCTTT.

This clone was counted once. This chain joins TRBV4-3 and TRBJ1-2; 9 bases agree with TRBD1. Looked up from germline, CDR1 is LGHNA and CDR2 is YSLEER. The CDR3 runs 15 residues. V shed 0 bases, J shed 2 bases, and the junction held 1 base outside the gene matches. The CDR3 here is CASSQDDRGNYGYTF. The CDR3 bases are TGCGCCAGCAGCCAAGACGACAGGGGGAACTATGGCTACACCTTC.

The CDR3 region is CASSKRTSGGARVGEQFF. The CDR3 DNA reads TGTGCCAGCAGCAAACGGACTAGCGGGGGAGCCCGGGTGGGTGAGCAGTTCTTC. This chain joins TRBV21-1 and TRBJ2-1; TRBD2 is the table's D call, not checked against the DNA. TRBV21-1 is recorded as a pseudogene. The CDR3 sequence is 18 residues long.

This clone was counted a few times. The J gene is TRBJ2-7, the V gene TRBV10-3, with 7 bases identical to TRBD1. Trimming removed 6 bases from V and 0 bases from J; junction bases left unmatched: 8. The length of the CDR3 is 15 residues. CDR1 and CDR2 from the germline V gene are ENHRY and SYGVKD. This CDR3 reads CAIRDSTGASYEQYF. The CDR3 region has the DNA TGTGCCATCAGAGACTCAACAGGGGCCTCCTACGAGCAGTACTTC.

The CDR3 DNA sequence: TGTGCCAGCAGCCTTGAGGGGGCCCCCTCTGGAAACACCATATATTTT. This sequence encodes CASSLEGAPSGNTIYF. This rearrangement joins TRBV3-1 (or the pseudogene TRBV3-2) to TRBJ1-3; 7 positions match TRBD1. V was clipped by 4 bases and J by 0 bases; unmatched bases: 6. The CDR3 has 16 amino acids. Per the germline V gene, CDR1 is LGHDT and CDR2 is YNNKEL (reference sequence).

This clone was detected only once. DNA for the CDR3: TGTGCCAGTAGTAAGGGGGGGCCCGCCTACAATGAGCAGTTCTTC. As protein: CASSKGGPAYNEQFF. This sequence joins TRBV19 and TRBJ2-1, with D perhaps TRBD2 (7 bases). The CDR3 length is 15 residues. V was trimmed by 4 bases and J by 2 bases, leaving 12 bases between them. Per the germline V gene, CDR1 is LNHDA and CDR2 is SQIVND (reference sequence).

The chain combines TRBV3-1 (or the pseudogene TRBV3-2) with TRBJ1-2; a weak D match, TRBD1 (6 bases). Germline loops: CDR1 LGHDT, CDR2 YNNKEL (reference sequence). This CDR3 contains 15 residues. V was shortened by 3 bases and J by 3 bases, with 14 bases between the two germline ends. CDR3 sequence: CASSHPGRGDYGYTF. For the CDR3, the DNA is TGTGCCAGCAGCCACCCGGGGAGGGGGGACTATGGCTACACCTTC.